The entry below gives a single T cell receptor beta chain sequence along with its context. Its binding antigen is unknown. The input lacks base qualities; no much larger clone sits a single base away. The entry originates in a study of cytomegalovirus exposure and HLA in healthy donors (TCRdb year 2017). Broadly, across the study: The 666 repertoires of the first cohort and the 120 validation repertoires were produced on the same platform, according to a later analysis. Along with the roughly 710-subject first cohort, a separate validation cohort of over 90 different subjects was used. To predict cytomegalovirus infection status, the study brought together high-throughput TCR immunosequencing, statistical association of individual TCRs with disease status, and machine learning. The study aimed to test whether signatures of past pathogen exposure could be identified by cataloging public T cell receptors. Broader findings and caveats from the paper: Three of the identified cytomegalovirus-associated TCR beta chains were confirmed in vitro to be specific for cytomegalovirus antigens. A later analysis lacked HLA typing for the validation cohort, so it scored co-occurrence in that cohort across all 130 or so repertoires. A later analysis found that TCRs clustered in the first cohort also tended to co-occur in the approximately 120 validation repertoires, with approximately 94% of cluster scores above 0. The study listed 164 TCR beta chains as associated with cytomegalovirus. Cytomegalovirus status was reported to be diagnosed by the classifier with high specificity and sensitivity in both the original and validation cohorts. It was suggested by the authors that the approach could potentially be generalized to other disease states and immunological phenotypes. While some public TCRs were present in many individuals, most TCR sequences turned up only very rarely across donors.

V was cut back by 5 bases and J by 0 bases, leaving a gap of 8 bases between them. From the cysteine up to the phenylalanine, the CDR3 has a length of 14 residues. Of the read, only the CDR3 DNA is kept; its 42 bases are in frame from base 1. The CDR1 and CDR2 encoded by the germline V gene (reference sequence) are MNHNY and SVGAGI. Libraries were built with the immunoSEQ multiplex PCR assay. Per the authors' processing: A statistical classification framework was built for diagnosing cytomegalovirus status from the catalog of TCR beta chain sequences. TCRdb limited this immuneACCESS table to in-frame rearrangements with V and J called. A share of clones is missing; checked studies link under half to unresolved V genes, and the rest is unexplained. The V and J calls and the clone size are those of that table, but D and trimming were determined from the DNA. A total of tens of thousands of clones appear in this sample, more than 85% of them only once. Less than 4% of the sample is in the top ten clones.

Separate from the approximately 670-subject first cohort, the validation cohort of 120 subjects was the group to which the donors belonged. Material: PBMCs. The V and J genes are TRBV6-6 and TRBJ1-3, with an unclear D gene assignment. The TCR was taken from a woman in her twenties or thirties in good health and CMV-seronegative. The nucleotide sequence is given as TGTGCCAGCAGTCCCCCCAGCTCTGGAAACACCATATATTTT. This sequence encodes CASSPPSSGNTIYF.